This T cell receptor (beta chain) was sequenced during a study of shared clonotypes between healthy human individuals. Study-wide points: Naive subsets, compared against memory subsets, generally had larger estimated richness values.

About this clone itself: The antigen is unknown.

Healthy HIV-negative adults with no recent acute infections or vaccinations were recruited as donors. Profiling relied on immunoSEQ multiplex PCR, and the TCRdb table lists in-frame clones only, not all of them. The top ten clones hold approximately 0.39% of a sample with roughly 2.2 million clones, around 93% of them seen once. This clonotype was sampled from a man younger than 35 in good health. Some clones in this sample may be carry-over from other donors' samples. The material sequenced was naive CD4+ T cells from PBMCs. Subset meaning: CD45RA+ positively selected.

The CDR3: CSVEVGRASWGSANEQFF. The CDR3 DNA reads as TGCAGCGTTGAAGTAGGGAGGGCGAGTTGGGGGAGCGCGAATGAGCAGTTCTTC. The gene calls are TRBV29-1 and TRBJ2-1; 7 bases line up with TRBD2. This CDR3 spans 18 amino acids. The V segment lost 1 base and the J segment 7 bases; nucleotides outside the gene matches: 19. Germline V CDR1 and CDR2: SQVTM, ANQGSEA.